The T cell receptor beta chain described here comes from a study of graft-versus-host responses after intestinal transplantation. The CDR3 runs to 16 residues. The germline V gene encodes CDR1 SNHLY and CDR2 FYNNEI. The trim removed 5 bases at V and 1 base at J, leaving 3 bases unmatched. Profiled with immunoSEQ multiplex PCR; TCRdb holds only in-frame clones, not every one. The sample has roughly 120,000 clones, 90% seen once; the top ten hold about 0.18%. About this clone: Its matching antigen is unknown.

The TCR was taken from a human donor who received an intestinal transplant. The chain recombines TRBV2 with TRBJ2-2, with 11 nucleotides matching TRBD2. The sequenced sample was unstimulated CD4+ T cells sorted from spleen or lymph node cells, obtained before intestinal transplant. The CDR3 coding sequence is TGTGCCAGCAGTCCTCTAGCGGGAGGGAACACCGGGGAGCTGTTTTTT. Amino acid sequence: CASSPLAGGNTGELFF.